A single sample gave rise to the 7 T cell receptor beta chains below, sequenced in a study of cytomegalovirus exposure and HLA in healthy donors. PCR amplification relied on 60 Vbeta primers (plus 13 Jbeta primers). Data came from immunoSEQ multiplex PCR; TCRdb stores just in-frame clones and leaves some out. The sample includes around 140,000 clones. The specimen sequenced was PBMCs. These receptors originate from a woman between 18 and 29 years old in good health and CMV-seronegative.

The chain uses TRBV2 and TRBJ1-2; no clear D. Germline CDR1 is SNHLY and CDR2 is FYNNEI. The CDR3 has 12 amino acids. V was trimmed by 5 bases and J by 4 bases, leaving 8 bases between them. The CDR3 sequence is CASSFEGYGYTF. CDR3 DNA: TGTGCCAGCAGTTTTGAGGGCTATGGCTACACCTTC.

The CDR3 DNA sequence: TGTGCCAGCAGCCAAGATCGAACAGGGACTAACTATGGCTACACCTTC. It translates to CASSQDRTGTNYGYTF. The V gene is TRBV4-2, the J gene TRBJ1-2; possible D gene TRBD1, 6 bases. V was pared by 0 bases and J by 0 bases, with 11 bases between. Germline CDR1 is LGHNA and CDR2 is YNFKEQ. The CDR3 runs 16 residues.

The V and J genes are TRBV6-6 and TRBJ2-7; a possible D gene is TRBD2 (7 bases). Germline V gene data show CDR1 as MNHNY and CDR2 as SVGAGI (reference sequence). The V gene lost 6 bases and the J gene lost 7 bases, with 13 bases spanning the gap. The CDR3 is 12 amino acids. DNA for the CDR3: TGTGCCAGCAGCCCAGAGGGGGGGGAGCAGTACGTC. Translating it yields CASSPEGGEQYV.

The genes are TRBV19 and TRBJ1-4; D is perhaps TRBD1 (5 bases). Trimming pared 2 bases from V and 4 bases from J, leaving 11 bases between. Germline CDR1 LNHDA, CDR2 SQIVND (reference sequence). CDR3 length: 15 residues. DNA for the CDR3: TGTGCCAGTAGTATACAGGGAAATGGTAATGAAAAACTGTTTTTT. Residues: CASSIQGNGNEKLFF.

The chain couples TRBV7-9 to TRBJ2-7, with a possible D match to TRBD2 (5 bases). This CDR3 has 13 residues. Germline V gives CDR1 SEHNR, CDR2 FQNEAQ (reference sequence). V dropped 2 bases and J dropped 4 bases, with 9 bases sitting between them. CDR3 protein: CASSLNEGYEQYV. CDR3 coding DNA: TGTGCCAGCAGCTTAAATGAGGGTTACGAGCAGTACGTC.

J is TRBJ1-4 and V is TRBV4-1; TRBD1 might be the D (6 bases). The germline gives CDR1 MGHRA, CDR2 YSYEKL. With 1 base removed from V and 7 bases from J, the gap between germline ends came to 13 bases. The CDR3 loop spans 15 amino acids. The CDR3 spells CASSQASGVGEKLFF. CDR3 DNA sequence: TGCGCCAGCAGCCAAGCTTCAGGGGTGGGTGAAAAACTGTTTTTT.

The chain recombines TRBV4-1 with TRBJ2-1; TRBD2 matches at 11 bases. There are 15 residues in the CDR3. J lost 4 bases, V lost 2 bases, and 1 base had no gene match. CDR1 is MGHRA and CDR2 is YSYEKL in the germline V gene. This chain's CDR3 is CASSQRTSGYNEQFF. The CDR3 coding sequence is TGCGCCAGCAGCCAACGGACTAGCGGGTACAATGAGCAGTTCTTC.